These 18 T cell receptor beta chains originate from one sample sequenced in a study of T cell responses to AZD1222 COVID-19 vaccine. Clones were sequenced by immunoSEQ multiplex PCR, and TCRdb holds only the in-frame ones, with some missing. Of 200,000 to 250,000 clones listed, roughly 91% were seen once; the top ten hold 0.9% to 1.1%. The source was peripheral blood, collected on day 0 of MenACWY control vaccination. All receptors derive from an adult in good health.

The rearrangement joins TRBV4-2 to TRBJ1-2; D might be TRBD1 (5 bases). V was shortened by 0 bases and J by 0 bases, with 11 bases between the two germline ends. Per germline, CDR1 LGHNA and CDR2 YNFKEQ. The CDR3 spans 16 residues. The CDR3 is CASSQEGQSANYGYTF. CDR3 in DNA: TGTGCCAGCAGCCAAGAGGGGCAGTCAGCTAACTATGGCTACACCTTC.

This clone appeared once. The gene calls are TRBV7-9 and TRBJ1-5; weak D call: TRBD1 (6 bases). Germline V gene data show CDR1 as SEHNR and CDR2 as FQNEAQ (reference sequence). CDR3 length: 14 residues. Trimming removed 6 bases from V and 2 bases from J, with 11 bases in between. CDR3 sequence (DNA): TGTGCCAGCAGTGTACAGGGTGGCAATCAGCCCCAGCATTTT. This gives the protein CASSVQGGNQPQHF.

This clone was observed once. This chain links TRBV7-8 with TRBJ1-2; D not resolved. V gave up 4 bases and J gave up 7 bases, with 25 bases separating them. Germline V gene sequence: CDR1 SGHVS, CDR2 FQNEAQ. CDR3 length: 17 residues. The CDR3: CASSSSYSRTATGGYTF. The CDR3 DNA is TGTGCCAGCAGCTCCTCCTACTCTCGGACGGCGACGGGTGGCTACACCTTC.

CDR3 amino acids: CASSLEGVGGEQYF. CDR3 DNA: TGTGCCAGCAGCTTAGAAGGGGTCGGTGGCGAGCAGTACTTC. The chain has TRBV7-2 and TRBJ2-7; TRBD1 might be the D (5 bases). Germline V gene data show CDR1 as SGHTA and CDR2 as FQGNSA. This CDR3 contains 14 residues. V lost 1 base and J 6 bases, leaving 13 bases between the germline ends.

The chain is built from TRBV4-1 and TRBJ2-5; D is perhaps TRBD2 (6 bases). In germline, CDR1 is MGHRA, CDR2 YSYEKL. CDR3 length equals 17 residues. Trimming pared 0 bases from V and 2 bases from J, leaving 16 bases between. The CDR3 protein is CASSQEGSGLGQETQYF. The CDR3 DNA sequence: TGCGCCAGCAGCCAAGAGGGTTCGGGACTGGGGCAAGAGACCCAGTACTTC.

The CDR3 DNA follows: TGCGCCAGCAGCCAAAACAGGGTAGATCAGCCCCAGCATTTT. It yields the protein CASSQNRVDQPQHF. This sequence joins TRBV4-3 and TRBJ1-5, with D possibly being TRBD1 (6 bases). This CDR3 is 14 amino acids long. From germline, CDR1 is LGHNA and CDR2 YSLEER. The V gene lost 2 bases and the J gene lost 5 bases, with 10 bases spanning the gap.

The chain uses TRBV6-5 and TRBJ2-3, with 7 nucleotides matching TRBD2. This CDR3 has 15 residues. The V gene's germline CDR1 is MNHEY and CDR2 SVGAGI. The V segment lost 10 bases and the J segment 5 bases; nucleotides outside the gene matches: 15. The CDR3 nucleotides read TGTGCCACTTCCCGGGAGGTAGCACAAAAAGATACGCAGTATTTT. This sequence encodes CATSREVAQKDTQYF.

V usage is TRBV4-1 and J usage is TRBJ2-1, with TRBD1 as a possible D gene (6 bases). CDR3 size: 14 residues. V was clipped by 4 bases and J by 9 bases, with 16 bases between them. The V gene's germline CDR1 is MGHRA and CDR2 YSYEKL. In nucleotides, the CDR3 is TGCGCCAGCAGCCTAATTACAGGGATGGGTGAGCAGTTCTTC. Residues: CASSLITGMGEQFF.

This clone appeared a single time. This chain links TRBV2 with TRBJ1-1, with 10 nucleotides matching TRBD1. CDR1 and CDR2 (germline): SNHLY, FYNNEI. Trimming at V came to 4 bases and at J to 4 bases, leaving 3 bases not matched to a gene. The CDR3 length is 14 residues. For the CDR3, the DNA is TGTGCCAGCAGTGCACGGACAGGGGGCACTGAAGCTTTCTTT. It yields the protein CASSARTGGTEAFF.

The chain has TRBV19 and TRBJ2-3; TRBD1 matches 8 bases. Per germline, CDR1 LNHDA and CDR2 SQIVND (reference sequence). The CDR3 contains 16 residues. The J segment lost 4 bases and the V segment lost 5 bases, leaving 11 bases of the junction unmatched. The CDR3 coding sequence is TGTGCCAGTAGTCCGACAGGGGTGAACAGGGCAGATACGCAGTATTTT. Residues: CASSPTGVNRADTQYF.

The CDR3 DNA sequence: TGTGCCAGCAGTCGACAGAGGTATGGCTACACCTTC. This codes for CASSRQRYGYTF. V is TRBV12-3 or TRBV12-4 and J is TRBJ1-2, with D possibly being TRBD1 (5 bases). Trimming took off 5 bases at V and 5 bases at J, with 9 bases between the two ends. There are 12 residues in the CDR3.

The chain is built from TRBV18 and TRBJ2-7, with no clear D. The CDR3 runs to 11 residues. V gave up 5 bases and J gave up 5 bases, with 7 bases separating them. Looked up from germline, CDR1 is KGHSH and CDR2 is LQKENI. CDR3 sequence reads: CASSITDEQYF. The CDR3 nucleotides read TGTGCCAGCTCAATTACGGACGAGCAGTACTTC.

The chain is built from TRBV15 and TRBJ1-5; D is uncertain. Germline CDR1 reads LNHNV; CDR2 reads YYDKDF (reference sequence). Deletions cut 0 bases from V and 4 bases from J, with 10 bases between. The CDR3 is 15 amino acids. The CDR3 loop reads CATSRDKTGNQPQHF. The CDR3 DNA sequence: TGTGCCACCAGCAGAGATAAAACGGGGAATCAGCCCCAGCATTTT.

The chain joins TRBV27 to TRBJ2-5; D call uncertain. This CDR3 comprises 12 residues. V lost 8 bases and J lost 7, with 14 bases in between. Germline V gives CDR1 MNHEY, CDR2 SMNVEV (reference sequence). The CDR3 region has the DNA TGTGCCAGCTTAAGTGGATCGGGGACCCAGTACTTC. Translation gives CASLSGSGTQYF.

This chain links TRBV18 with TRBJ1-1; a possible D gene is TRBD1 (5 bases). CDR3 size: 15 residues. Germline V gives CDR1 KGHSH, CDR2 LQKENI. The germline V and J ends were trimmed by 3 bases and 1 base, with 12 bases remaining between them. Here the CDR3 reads CASSPQGRTNTEAFF. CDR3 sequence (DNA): TGTGCCAGCTCACCCCAGGGACGGACGAACACTGAAGCTTTCTTT.

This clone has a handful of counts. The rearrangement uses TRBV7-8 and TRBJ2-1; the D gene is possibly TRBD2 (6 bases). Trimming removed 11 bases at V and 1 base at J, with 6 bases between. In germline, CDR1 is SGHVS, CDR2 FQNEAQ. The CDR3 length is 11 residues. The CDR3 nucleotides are TGTGCCGGGGGGTCCTACAATGAGCAGTTCTTC. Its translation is CAGGSYNEQFF.

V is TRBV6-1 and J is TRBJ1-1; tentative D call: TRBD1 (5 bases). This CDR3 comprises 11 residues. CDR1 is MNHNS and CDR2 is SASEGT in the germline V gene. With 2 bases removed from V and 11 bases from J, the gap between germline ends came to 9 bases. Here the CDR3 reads CASSEYWGAFF. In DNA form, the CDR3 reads TGTGCCAGCAGTGAATACTGGGGGGCTTTCTTT.

CDR3 sequence reads: CASSLVTGETQYF. The CDR3 bases are TGTGCCAGCAGCTTAGTTACCGGGGAGACCCAGTACTTC. The genes are TRBV7-2 and TRBJ2-5; no reliable D call. The CDR3 sequence is 13 residues long. Germline CDR1 is SGHTA and CDR2 is FQGNSA. V lost 1 base, J lost 5 bases, and 8 bases lay in between.